Many counts were recorded for the clone carrying this TCR beta chain. Germline-derived CDR1 and CDR2 are MNHNS and SASEGT. The CDR3 runs to 14 residues. The ends lost 7 bases at V and 3 bases at J; junction bases unmatched: 5. Researchers amplified the TCR beta CDR3 regions from RNA transcripts. HTBI primers were the set used in a first-round RT-PCR of the TCR CDR3. From the multiplex PCR reads, TCRdb called clonotypes with MiXCR, one entry per CDR3 protein. Here the sample spans about 320,000 distinct CDR3 sequences, around 17% being singletons. The data belong to a study of T cells in Graves' hyperthyroidism and ophthalmopathy. Uncontrolled infection, other autoimmune disease, pregnancy or lactation disqualified patients from enrolment.

This clonotype was sampled from a man aged 25-40 years with Graves' hyperthyroidism. V and J are TRBV6-1 and TRBJ2-3; 9 bases are shared with TRBD2. Specimen: blood. The CDR3 bases are TGTGCCAGCACGCTAGCGGGAAAGACAGATACGCAGTATTTT. Translation gives CASTLAGKTDTQYF.